The 10 T cell receptor beta chains reported below all come from one sample, sequenced in a study of T cell repertoires in cytomegalovirus infection. TCRdb re-called the reads through MiXCR, storing one row per CDR3 protein. This sample carries 200,000 to 300,000 distinct CDR3 sequences, roughly 10% of them seen once, and the ten largest clones take roughly 16%. The sample comprised PBMCs. The receptors were sampled from a human donor in good health (CMV status not recorded). Some clones in this sample may be carry-over from other donors' samples.

This clonotype has a count of ten or more. The rearrangement links TRBV7-2 to TRBJ1-6; a possible D gene is TRBD1 (5 bases). This CDR3 is built from 14 residues. Trimming stripped 5 bases from V and 4 bases from J, with 9 bases between. The germline V gene has CDR1 SGHTA and CDR2 FQGNSA. The CDR3 loop is CASSGDGYNSPLHF. CDR3 nucleotide sequence: TGTGCCAGCAGCGGGGACGGGTATAATTCACCCCTCCACTTT. Complete variable domain (other parts from reference TRBV7-2 and TRBJ1-6): GAGVSQSPSNKVTEKGKDVELRCDPISGHTALYWYRQSLGQGLEFLIYFQGNSAPDKSGLPSDRFSAERTGGSVSTLTIQRTQQEDSAVYLCASSGDGYNSPLHFGNGTRLTVT.

V is TRBV7-9 and J is TRBJ2-5, with TRBD1 as a possible D gene (6 bases). V shed 4 bases and J shed 3 bases, with 15 bases lying between them. CDR1 and CDR2 (germline): SEHNR, FQNEAQ (reference sequence). The CDR3 has 15 amino acids. CDR3 residues: CASSSTGQTKETQYF. The CDR3 DNA is TGTGCCAGCAGCTCCACGGGACAAACAAAAGAGACCCAGTACTTC.

This clonotype was found a few times. This chain uses TRBV7-8 with TRBJ2-1; no reliable D call. V shed 1 base and J shed 2 bases, with 15 bases lying between them. The CDR3 sequence is 17 residues long. Per germline, CDR1 SGHVS and CDR2 FQNEAQ. The CDR3 loop reads CASSLGRSPATYNEQFF. CDR3 sequence (DNA): TGTGCCAGCAGCTTAGGTAGGTCTCCCGCTACCTACAATGAGCAGTTCTTC.

This clonotype came up many times. V is TRBV7-2 and J is TRBJ2-3; no reliable D call. V gave up 3 bases and J gave up 4 bases, with 8 bases separating them. The CDR3 covers 13 residues. CDR1 and CDR2 (germline): SGHTA, FQGNSA. The CDR3 sequence: CASSFPGSDTQYF. CDR3 nucleotides: TGTGCCAGCAGCTTCCCGGGTTCAGATACGCAGTATTTT.

This clonotype was detected many times. This chain uses TRBV7-2 with TRBJ2-2; 12 positions match TRBD2. Germline lookup yields CDR1 SGHTA and CDR2 FQGNSA. The ends lost 5 bases at V and 7 bases at J; junction bases unmatched: 11. This CDR3 has 17 amino acids. The CDR3: CASSLWGTSGLLGELFF. The CDR3 region has the DNA TGTGCCAGCAGCCTCTGGGGGACTAGCGGGCTCCTCGGGGAGCTGTTTTTT. The full variable domain, completed using reference TRBV7-2 and TRBJ2-2, is GAGVSQSPSNKVTEKGKDVELRCDPISGHTALYWYRQSLGQGLEFLIYFQGNSAPDKSGLPSDRFSAERTGGSVSTLTIQRTQQEDSAVYLCASSLWGTSGLLGELFFGEGSRLTVL.

The sample holds many counts of this clonotype. J is TRBJ1-5 and V is TRBV12-3 or TRBV12-4, with 7 bases lining up with TRBD1. The ends lost 5 bases at V and 5 bases at J; junction bases unmatched: 9. The CDR3 sequence is 15 residues long. CDR3 sequence: CASSPQGTGDQPQHF. In DNA, the CDR3 is TGTGCCAGCAGTCCACAGGGGACGGGGGATCAGCCCCAGCATTTT.

This clonotype was detected only a few times. V gene TRBV28 combines with J gene TRBJ2-5; unclear D gene. CDR1 is MDHEN and CDR2 is SYDVKM in the germline V gene. Trimming removed 11 bases from V and 5 bases from J, with 12 bases in between. The CDR3 covers 11 residues. The CDR3 DNA follows: TGTGCCTCCCGGCAGGCGGAGACCCAGTACTTC. Its protein is CASRQAETQYF.

There are many counts of this clonotype. The V and J genes are TRBV20-1 and TRBJ2-5, with 10 bases that match TRBD2. The V segment lost 5 bases and the J segment 5 bases; nucleotides outside the gene matches: 2. The germline V gene has CDR1 DFQATT and CDR2 SNEGSKA (reference sequence). This CDR3 region has 12 residues. The CDR3 reads CSAPSGSETQYF. For the CDR3, the DNA is TGCAGTGCTCCTAGCGGGAGTGAGACCCAGTACTTC.

As DNA, the CDR3 is TGTGCCTGGAGTTCCGGACAGGGGGCCTGGAATGAGCAGTTCTTC. It translates to CAWSSGQGAWNEQFF. J is TRBJ2-1 and V is TRBV30; the match to TRBD1 covers 11 bases. In germline, CDR1 is GTSNPN, CDR2 SVGIG (reference sequence). The CDR3 loop spans 15 amino acids. V shed 2 bases, J shed 7 bases, and the junction held 7 bases outside the gene matches. Together with reference TRBV30 and TRBJ2-1, the CDR3 gives the full variable domain: SQTIHQWPATLVQPVGSPLSLECTVEGTSNPNLYWYRQAAGRGLQLLFYSVGIGQISSEVPQNLSASRPQDRQFILSSKKLLLSDSGFYLCAWSSGQGAWNEQFFGPGTRLTVL.

The V and J genes are TRBV20-1 and TRBJ1-2, with no clear D. The germline V and J ends were trimmed by 0 bases and 10 bases, with 12 bases remaining between them. Looked up from germline, CDR1 is DFQATT and CDR2 is SNEGSKA (reference sequence). This CDR3 is built from 12 residues. The CDR3 nucleotides are TGCAGTGCTAGAGATTTAGGAAGGGCCTACACCTTC. It encodes CSARDLGRAYTF.